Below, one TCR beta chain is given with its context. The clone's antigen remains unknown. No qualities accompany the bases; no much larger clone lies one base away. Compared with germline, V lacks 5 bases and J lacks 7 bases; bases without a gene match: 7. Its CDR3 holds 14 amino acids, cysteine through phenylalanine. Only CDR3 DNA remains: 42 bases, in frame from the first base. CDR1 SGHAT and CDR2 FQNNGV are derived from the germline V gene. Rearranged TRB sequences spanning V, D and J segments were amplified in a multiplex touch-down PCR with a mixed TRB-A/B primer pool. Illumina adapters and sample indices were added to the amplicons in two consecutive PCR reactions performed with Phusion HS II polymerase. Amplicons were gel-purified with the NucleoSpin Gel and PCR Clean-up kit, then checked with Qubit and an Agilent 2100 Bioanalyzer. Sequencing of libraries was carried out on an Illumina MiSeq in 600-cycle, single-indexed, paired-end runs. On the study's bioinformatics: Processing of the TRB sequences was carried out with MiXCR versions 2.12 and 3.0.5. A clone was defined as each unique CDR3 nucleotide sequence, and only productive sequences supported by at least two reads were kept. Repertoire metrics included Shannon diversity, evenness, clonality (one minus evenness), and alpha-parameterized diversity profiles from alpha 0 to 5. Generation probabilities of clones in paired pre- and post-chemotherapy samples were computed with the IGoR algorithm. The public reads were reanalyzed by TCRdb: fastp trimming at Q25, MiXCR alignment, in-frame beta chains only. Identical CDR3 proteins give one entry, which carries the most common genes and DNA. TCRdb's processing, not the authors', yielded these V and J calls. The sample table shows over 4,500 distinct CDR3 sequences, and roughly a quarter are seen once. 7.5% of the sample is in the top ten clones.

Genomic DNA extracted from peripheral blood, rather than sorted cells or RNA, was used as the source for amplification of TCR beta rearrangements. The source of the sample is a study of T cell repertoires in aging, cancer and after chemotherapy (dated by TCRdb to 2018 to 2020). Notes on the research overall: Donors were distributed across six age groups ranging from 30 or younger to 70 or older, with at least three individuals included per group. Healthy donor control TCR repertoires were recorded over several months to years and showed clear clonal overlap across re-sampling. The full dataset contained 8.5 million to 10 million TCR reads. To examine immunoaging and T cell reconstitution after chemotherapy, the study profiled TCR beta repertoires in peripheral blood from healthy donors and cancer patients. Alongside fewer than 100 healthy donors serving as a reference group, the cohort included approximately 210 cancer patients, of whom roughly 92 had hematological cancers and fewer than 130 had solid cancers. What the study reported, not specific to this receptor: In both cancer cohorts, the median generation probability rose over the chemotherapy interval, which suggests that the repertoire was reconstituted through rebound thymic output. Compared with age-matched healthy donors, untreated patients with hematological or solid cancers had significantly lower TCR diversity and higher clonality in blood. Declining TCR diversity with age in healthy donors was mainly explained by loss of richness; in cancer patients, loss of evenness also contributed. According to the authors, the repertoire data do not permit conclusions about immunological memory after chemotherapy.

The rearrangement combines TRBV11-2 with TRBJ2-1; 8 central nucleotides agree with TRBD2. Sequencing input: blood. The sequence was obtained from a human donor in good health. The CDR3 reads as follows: CASSPTGLENEQFF. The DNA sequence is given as TGTGCCAGCAGCCCCACGGGACTAGAGAATGAGCAGTTCTTC. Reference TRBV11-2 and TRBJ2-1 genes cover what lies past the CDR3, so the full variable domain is EAGVAQSPRYKIIEKRQSVAFWCNPISGHATLYWYQQILGQGPKLLIQFQNNGVVDDSQLPKDRFSAERLKGVDSTLKIQPAKLEDSAVYLCASSPTGLENEQFFGPGTRLTVL.